This T cell receptor beta chain was recorded in a study of blood T cell repertoires in COVID-19. About the study: Some COVID-19 samples were acute and others convalescent; all came from the United States, Italy and Spain.

CDR1 KGHSH and CDR2 LQKENI come from the germline V gene. The CDR3 length is 17 residues. V was clipped by 4 bases and J by 4 bases; unmatched bases: 9. In the authors' methods: Reference gene primer amplification in the assay estimated nucleated cell counts. Libraries were prepared by immunoSEQ multiplex PCR; TCRdb keeps only in-frame clonotypes and omits some of them. Clone size and V and J calls were adopted from that table, with D and trimming inferred from the DNA. This table has 200,000 to 250,000 clones, 82% appearing once. This TCR derives from a woman of 80 years or more with active or convalescent COVID-19. Specimen: peripheral blood. V gene TRBV18 combines with J gene TRBJ2-2, with 10 bases that match TRBD1. CDR3 sequence (DNA): TGTGCCAGCTCACAAATGCTGGGACAGGGGCCCACCGGGGAGCTGTTTTTT. Protein sequence: CASSQMLGQGPTGELFF.